This T cell receptor (beta chain) was obtained from a study of blood T cell repertoires in COVID-19. In the study overall: Acute and convalescent COVID-19 specimens originated in the United States, Italy and Spain. The cDNA or gDNA used as material had been derived from T cells, B-cell-depleted T cells, or PBMCs.

Per the original methods: Amplified reference gene primers provided the basis for estimating nucleated cell counts. Data came from immunoSEQ multiplex PCR; TCRdb stores just in-frame clones and leaves some out. Clonal size and the V and J genes are those of that table, whereas D and trimming came from the DNA. Seen here are approximately 130,000 clones, around 83% observed once, and the top ten hold 5.5% to 6%. V lost 1 base to trimming and J lost 3 bases; unmatched junction nucleotides: 3. This CDR3 has 15 residues. Germline V gene data show CDR1 as SGHNT and CDR2 as YENEEA. The sequence was collected from an older man with active or convalescent COVID-19. The specimen was peripheral blood. The V gene is TRBV11-3, the J gene TRBJ2-3, with 8 bases identical to TRBD2. The CDR3: CASSLAGGGTDTQYF. The DNA for the CDR3 is TGTGCCAGCAGCTTAGCCGGCGGGGGGACAGATACGCAGTATTTT.